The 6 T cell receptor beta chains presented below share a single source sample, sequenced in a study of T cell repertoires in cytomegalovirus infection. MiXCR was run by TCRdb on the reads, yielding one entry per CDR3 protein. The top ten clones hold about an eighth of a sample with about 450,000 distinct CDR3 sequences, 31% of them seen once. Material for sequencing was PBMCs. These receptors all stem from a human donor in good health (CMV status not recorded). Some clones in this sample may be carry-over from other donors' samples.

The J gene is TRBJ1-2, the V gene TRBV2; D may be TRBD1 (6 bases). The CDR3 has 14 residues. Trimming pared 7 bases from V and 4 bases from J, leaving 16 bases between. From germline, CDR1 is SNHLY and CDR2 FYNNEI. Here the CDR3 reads CASTEQGSTYGYTF. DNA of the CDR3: TGTGCCAGCACCGAACAGGGATCTACCTATGGCTACACCTTC. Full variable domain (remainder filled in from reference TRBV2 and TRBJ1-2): EPEVTQTPSHQVTQMGQEVILRCVPISNHLYFYWYRQILGQKVEFLVSFYNNEISEKSEIFDDQFSVERPDGSNFTLKIRSTKLEDSAMYFCASTEQGSTYGYTFGSGTRLTVV.

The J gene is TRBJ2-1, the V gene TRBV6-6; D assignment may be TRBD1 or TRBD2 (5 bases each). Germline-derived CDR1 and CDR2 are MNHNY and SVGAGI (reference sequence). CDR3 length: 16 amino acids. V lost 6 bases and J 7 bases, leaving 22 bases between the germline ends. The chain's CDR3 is CASSPASGSWGNEQFF. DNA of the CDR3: TGTGCCAGCAGCCCCGCTTCCGGGTCTTGGGGGAATGAGCAGTTCTTC.

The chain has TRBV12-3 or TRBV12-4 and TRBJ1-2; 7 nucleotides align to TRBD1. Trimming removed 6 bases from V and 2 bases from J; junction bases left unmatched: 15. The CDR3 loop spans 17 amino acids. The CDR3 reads CASRKPGQTPLNYGYTF. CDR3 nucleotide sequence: TGTGCCAGCAGGAAACCGGGACAGACACCTCTCAACTATGGCTACACCTTC.

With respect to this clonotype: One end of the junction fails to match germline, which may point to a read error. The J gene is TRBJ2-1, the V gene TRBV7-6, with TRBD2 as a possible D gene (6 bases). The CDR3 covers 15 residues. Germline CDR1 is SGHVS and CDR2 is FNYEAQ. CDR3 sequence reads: CASSLDAGTYNKQFF. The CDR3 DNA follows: TGTGCCAGCAGCTTAGACGCGGGAACCTACAATAAGCAGTTCTTC.

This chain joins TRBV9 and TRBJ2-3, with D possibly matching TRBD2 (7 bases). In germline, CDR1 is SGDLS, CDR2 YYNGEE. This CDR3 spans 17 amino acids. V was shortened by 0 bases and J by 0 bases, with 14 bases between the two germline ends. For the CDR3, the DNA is TGTGCCAGCAGCGTAGGAAGTGCGGGGGCTAGCACAGATACGCAGTATTTT. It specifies CASSVGSAGASTDTQYF.

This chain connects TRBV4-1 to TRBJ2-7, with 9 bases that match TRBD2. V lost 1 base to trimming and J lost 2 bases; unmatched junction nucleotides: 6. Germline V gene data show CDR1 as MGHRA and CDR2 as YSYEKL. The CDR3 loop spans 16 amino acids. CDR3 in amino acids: CASSQVPGLAAYEQYF. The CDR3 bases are TGCGCCAGCAGCCAAGTACCGGGACTAGCCGCCTACGAGCAGTACTTC.